This TCR beta chain came from a study of sequential checkpoint blockade in melanoma. Study-level information: Each arm's sequence ended with maintenance nivolumab.

TCRdb's copy holds only in-frame clones and misses some; the assay was immunoSEQ multiplex PCR. The sample holds under 25,000 clones, about 80% seen once. This CDR3 has 13 amino acids. Germline CDR1 MNHEY, CDR2 SMNVEV (reference sequence). V dropped 2 bases and J dropped 10 bases, with 9 bases sitting between them. Described treatment: randomized to nivolumab then ipilimumab (arm A) or the reverse (arm B). From thawed PBMCs, live CD3+CD8+ cells negative for CD19 and CD56 were sorted. The specimen comprised CD8+ T cells sorted from blood (inferred from file names), sampled from a patient given nivolumab and ipilimumab in sequence. This chain uses TRBV27 with TRBJ1-6; TRBD1 might be the D (5 bases). The sequence was collected from a human donor with melanoma. This CDR3 is CASSLDRPSPLHF. CDR3 in DNA: TGTGCCAGCAGTTTAGACAGACCGTCACCCCTCCACTTT.